The 18 T cell receptor beta chains reported below all come from one sample, sequenced in a study of blood T cell repertoires in COVID-19. Sequencing used immunoSEQ multiplex PCR; TCRdb keeps in-frame clones, though not all of them. The table records under 150,000 clones, 84% of them present only once. The source material was peripheral blood. These receptors were obtained from a human donor in a cohort sampled during active COVID-19.

This chain links TRBV19 with TRBJ2-2; TRBD1 agrees at 7 bases. V was clipped by 4 bases and J by 5 bases; unmatched bases: 7. Germline lookup yields CDR1 LNHDA and CDR2 SQIVND (reference sequence). This CDR3 region has 15 residues. CDR3 region: CASSKQGRNTGELFF. The CDR3 DNA sequence: TGTGCCAGTAGTAAACAGGGGCGCAATACCGGGGAGCTGTTTTTT.

The chain combines TRBV4-1 with TRBJ2-7; tentative D call: TRBD2 (6 bases). The CDR3 loop spans 15 amino acids. CDR1 and CDR2 from the germline V gene are MGHRA and YSYEKL. Trimming shortened V by 0 bases and J by 5 bases, and 14 bases separated the two germline ends. As DNA, the CDR3 is TGCGCCAGCAGCCAAGAGACCCGGGGGAGCAACGAGCAGTACTTC. Protein product: CASSQETRGSNEQYF.

The rearrangement links TRBV3-1 (or the pseudogene TRBV3-2) to TRBJ1-4; 10 positions match TRBD1. Germline V gene data show CDR1 as LGHDT and CDR2 as YNNKEL (reference sequence). Losses at the gene ends were 5 bases for V and 4 bases for J; bases not matched to a gene: 4. CDR3 length: 15 residues. The CDR3 protein is CASSYGTGVNEKLFF. DNA for the CDR3: TGTGCCAGCAGCTATGGGACAGGGGTTAATGAAAAACTGTTTTTT.

This chain uses TRBV6-5 with TRBJ1-4, with D unclear. This CDR3 has 15 amino acids. Per the germline V gene, CDR1 is MNHEY and CDR2 is SVGAGI. The V and J ends lost 0 bases and 8 bases respectively, with 13 bases between them. CDR3 sequence: CASSYSPTLGEKLFF. DNA for the CDR3: TGTGCCAGCAGTTACTCGCCGACTCTCGGCGAAAAACTGTTTTTT.

The rearrangement links TRBV7-2 to TRBJ2-3, with TRBD1 matching 8 bases. Germline CDR1 SGHTA, CDR2 FQGNSA. The CDR3 extends over 15 amino acids. The V and J ends lost 1 base and 8 bases, in that order; junction bases with no gene match: 8. Here the CDR3 DNA reads TGTGCCAGCAGCTTAGAACAGGGGGTAGGTCGTACGCAGTATTTT. This sequence encodes CASSLEQGVGRTQYF.

The V and J genes are TRBV3-1 (or the pseudogene TRBV3-2) and TRBJ2-7; the D is unclear. In germline, CDR1 is LGHDT, CDR2 YNNKEL (reference sequence). The V gene lost 1 base and the J gene lost 0 bases, with 16 bases spanning the gap. CDR3 size: 17 residues. The CDR3, as DNA: TGTGCCAGCAGCCAAGTTCCGGGTCGCCGGAGCTCCTACGAGCAGTACTTC. Translation: CASSQVPGRRSSYEQYF.

The chain couples TRBV30 to TRBJ2-7; D is possibly TRBD2 (6 bases). The CDR3 is made up of 15 amino acids. The V end lost 2 bases, the J end lost 5 bases, and 19 bases lay between the germline ends. Germline CDR1 and CDR2: GTSNPN and SVGIG (reference sequence). The CDR3 DNA sequence: TGTGCCTGGAGTTCAACCGGGAGCCCTTTTGACGAGCAGTACTTC. Residues: CAWSSTGSPFDEQYF.

The table lists this clone with a few counts. The chain joins TRBV5-4 to TRBJ2-3; TRBD1 aligns across 11 bases. The CDR3 contains 17 residues. Germline V gene data show CDR1 as SGHNT and CDR2 as YYREEE (reference sequence). V dropped 4 bases and J dropped 2; count of bases not matched to a gene: 9. The CDR3 loop is CASSPPPGQGDTDTQYF. CDR3 DNA sequence: TGTGCCAGCAGCCCTCCCCCGGGACAGGGGGACACAGATACGCAGTATTTT.

This clone was counted only a few times. The genes are TRBV30 and TRBJ1-5, with D possibly matching TRBD1 (6 bases). CDR1 GTSNPN and CDR2 SVGIG come from the germline V gene (reference sequence). V lost 2 bases and J 5 bases, leaving 16 bases between the germline ends. The CDR3 has 15 amino acids. CDR3 loop: CAWSPPPGQHQPQHF. CDR3 in DNA: TGTGCCTGGAGTCCACCACCGGGACAACATCAGCCCCAGCATTTT.

The rearrangement joins TRBV18 to TRBJ1-2; D is undetermined. Trimming cost V 3 bases and J 8 bases, with 16 bases left between them. The CDR3 spans 14 residues. Per the germline V gene, CDR1 is KGHSH and CDR2 is LQKENI. CDR3 coding DNA: TGTGCCAGCTCACCGACCGCGCCGACTGGGGGCTACACCTTC. Its protein product is CASSPTAPTGGYTF.

This chain uses TRBV9 with TRBJ2-3, with D possibly matching TRBD2 (6 bases). This CDR3 is built from 16 residues. The germline V gene encodes CDR1 SGDLS and CDR2 YYNGEE. The V end was cut by 4 bases, the J end by 0 bases, with 15 bases between. The CDR3, as DNA: TGTGCCAGCAGCATCGGGACTTCCGATAGCACAGATACGCAGTATTTT. This translates into CASSIGTSDSTDTQYF.

The CDR3 DNA reads as TGTGCCATCAGTGCAGGGCAGGGGGACAGGCCCCAGCATTTT. Translation: CAISAGQGDRPQHF. The chain uses TRBV10-3 and TRBJ1-5; 7 bases agree with TRBD1. Germline loops: CDR1 ENHRY, CDR2 SYGVKD. Trimming took 4 bases from V and 9 from J; bases not matched to a gene: 9. There are 14 residues in the CDR3.

The rearrangement links TRBV6-6 to TRBJ1-5; a possible D gene is TRBD1 (5 bases). Trimming removed 2 bases from V and 3 bases from J, with 8 bases in between. Germline CDR1 and CDR2: MNHNY and SVGAGI (reference sequence). This CDR3 is 14 amino acids long. In nucleotides, the CDR3 is TGTGCCAGCAGTTACGGCAGGGTCAATCAGCCCCAGCATTTT. It specifies CASSYGRVNQPQHF.

The rearrangement uses TRBV6-4 and TRBJ2-7; a possible D gene is TRBD1 (6 bases). The CDR3 covers 14 residues. Trimming removed 11 bases from V and 2 bases from J, with 19 bases in between. Germline CDR1 is MRHNA and CDR2 is SNTAGT. CDR3 bases: TGTGCCGGGGTCCGGAGGACAGCTACCTACGAGCAGTACTTC. Its translation is CAGVRRTATYEQYF.

The chain joins TRBV4-1 to TRBJ2-1; perhaps TRBD1 as D (6 bases). Germline V gene sequence: CDR1 MGHRA, CDR2 YSYEKL. V gave up 0 bases and J gave up 3 bases, with 15 bases separating them. The CDR3 totals 17 residues. CDR3 DNA: TGCGCCAGCAGCCAAGATTTTCGGGACATCAACTACAATGAGCAGTTCTTC. Its protein is CASSQDFRDINYNEQFF.

This clone was picked up a small number of times. The genes are TRBV7-2 and TRBJ2-7; 13 bases are a match to TRBD2. Trimming at V came to 5 bases and at J to 6 bases, leaving 7 bases not matched to a gene. The germline gives CDR1 SGHTA, CDR2 FQGNSA. This CDR3 comprises 15 residues. CDR3 protein: CASSTTGTSGVEQYF. In DNA, the CDR3 is TGTGCCAGCAGCACCACCGGGACTAGCGGGGTCGAGCAGTACTTC.

The chain is built from TRBV6-2 or TRBV6-3 and TRBJ1-6; 8 positions agree with TRBD1. This CDR3 region has 16 residues. V was clipped by 6 bases and J by 7 bases; unmatched bases: 11. CDR1 is MNHEY and CDR2 is SVGEGT in the germline V gene. This chain's CDR3 is CASSPPRDRRNSPLHF. CDR3 nucleotide sequence: TGTGCCAGCAGCCCACCCCGGGACAGGAGAAATTCACCCCTCCACTTT.

Only one count was recorded for this clone. The chain has TRBV19 and TRBJ1-2, with D possibly matching TRBD1 (5 bases). The ends were cut back, 1 base at V and 6 bases at J, with 12 bases in the middle. CDR3 length equals 14 residues. Germline CDR1 and CDR2: LNHDA and SQIVND (reference sequence). The CDR3 here is CASSIGKGQNGYTF. The CDR3 nucleotides read TGTGCCAGTAGTATAGGCAAGGGGCAGAATGGCTACACCTTC.